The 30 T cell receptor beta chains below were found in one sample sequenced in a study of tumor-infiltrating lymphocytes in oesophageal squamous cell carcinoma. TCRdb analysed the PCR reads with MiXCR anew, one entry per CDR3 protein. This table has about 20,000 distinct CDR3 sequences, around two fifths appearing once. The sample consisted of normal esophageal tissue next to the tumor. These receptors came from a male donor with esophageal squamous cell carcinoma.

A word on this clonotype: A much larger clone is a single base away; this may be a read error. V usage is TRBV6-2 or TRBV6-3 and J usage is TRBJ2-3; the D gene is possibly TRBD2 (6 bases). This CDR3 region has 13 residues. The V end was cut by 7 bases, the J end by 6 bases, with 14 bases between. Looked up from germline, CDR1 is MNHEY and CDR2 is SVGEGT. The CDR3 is CASTAGRMDTQYF. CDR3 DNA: TGTGCCAGCACGGCGGGGCGCATGGATACGCAGTATTTT.

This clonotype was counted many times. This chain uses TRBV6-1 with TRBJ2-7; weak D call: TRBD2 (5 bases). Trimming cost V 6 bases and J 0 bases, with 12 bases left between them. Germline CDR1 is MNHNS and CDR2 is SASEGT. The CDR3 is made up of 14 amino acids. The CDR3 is CASRSLGLSYEQYF. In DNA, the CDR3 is TGTGCCAGCAGGAGCCTAGGACTCTCCTACGAGCAGTACTTC.

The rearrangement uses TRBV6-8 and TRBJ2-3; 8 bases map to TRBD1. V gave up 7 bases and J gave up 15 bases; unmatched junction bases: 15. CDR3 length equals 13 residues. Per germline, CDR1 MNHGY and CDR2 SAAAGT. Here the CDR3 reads CASTATTGTGVYF. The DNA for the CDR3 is TGTGCCAGCACTGCGACGACCGGGACAGGCGTCTATTTT.

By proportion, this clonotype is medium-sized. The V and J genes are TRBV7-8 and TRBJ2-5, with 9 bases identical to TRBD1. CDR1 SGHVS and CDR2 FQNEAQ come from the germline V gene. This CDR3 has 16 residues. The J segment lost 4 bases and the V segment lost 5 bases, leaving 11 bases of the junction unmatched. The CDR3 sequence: CASSLGTGFFRETQYF. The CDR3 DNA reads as TGTGCCAGCAGCCTCGGGACAGGGTTTTTTCGAGAGACCCAGTACTTC. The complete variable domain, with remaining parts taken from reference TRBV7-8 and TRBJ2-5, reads GAGVSQSPRYKVAKRGQDVALRCDPISGHVSLFWYQQALGQGPEFLTYFQNEAQLDKSGLPSDRFFAERPEGSVSTLKIQRTQQEDSAVYLCASSLGTGFFRETQYFGPGTRLLVL.

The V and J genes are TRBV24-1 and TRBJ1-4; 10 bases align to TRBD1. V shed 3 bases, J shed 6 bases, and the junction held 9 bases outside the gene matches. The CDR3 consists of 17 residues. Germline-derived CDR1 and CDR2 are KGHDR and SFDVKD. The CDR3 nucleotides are TGTGCCACCAGTGATCCCACCAGGGGGACAGGGGATGAAAAACTGTTTTTT. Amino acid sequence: CATSDPTRGTGDEKLFF.

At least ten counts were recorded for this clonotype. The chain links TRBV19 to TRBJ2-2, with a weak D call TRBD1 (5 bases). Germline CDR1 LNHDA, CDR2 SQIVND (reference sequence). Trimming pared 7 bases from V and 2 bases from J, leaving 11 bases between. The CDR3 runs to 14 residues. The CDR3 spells CASTVQGNTGELFF. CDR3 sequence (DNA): TGTGCCAGTACGGTTCAGGGCAACACCGGGGAGCTGTTTTTT.

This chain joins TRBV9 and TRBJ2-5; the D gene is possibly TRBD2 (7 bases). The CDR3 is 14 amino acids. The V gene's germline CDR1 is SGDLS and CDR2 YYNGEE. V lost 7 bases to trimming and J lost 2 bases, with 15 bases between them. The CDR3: CASAVGGAQETQYF. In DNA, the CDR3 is TGTGCCAGCGCTGTGGGGGGGGCACAAGAGACCCAGTACTTC.

This CDR3 reads CASSPQGGNTEAFF. CDR3 coding DNA: TGTGCCAGCAGTCCCCAGGGAGGTAACACTGAAGCTTTCTTT. The genes are TRBV6-6 and TRBJ1-1; a possible D gene is TRBD1 (5 bases). Germline V lookup: CDR1 MNHNY, CDR2 SVGAGI (reference sequence). The CDR3 has 14 amino acids. Between the trimmed V and J ends, which lost 5 bases and 2 bases, there was a span of 12 bases.

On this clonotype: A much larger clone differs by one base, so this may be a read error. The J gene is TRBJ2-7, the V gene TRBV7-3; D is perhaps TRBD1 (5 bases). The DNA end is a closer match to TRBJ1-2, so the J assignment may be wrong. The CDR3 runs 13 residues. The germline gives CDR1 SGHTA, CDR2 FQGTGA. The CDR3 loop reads CASSPGINYGYTF. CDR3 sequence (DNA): TGTGCCAGCAGCCCAGGGATTAACTATGGCTACACCTTC.

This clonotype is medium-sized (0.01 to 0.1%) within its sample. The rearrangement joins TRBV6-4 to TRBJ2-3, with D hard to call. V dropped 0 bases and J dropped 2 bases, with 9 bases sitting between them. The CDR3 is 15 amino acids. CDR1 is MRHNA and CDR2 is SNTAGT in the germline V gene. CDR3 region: CASSDSGQPTDTQYF. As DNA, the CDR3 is TGTGCCAGCAGTGACTCTGGCCAACCCACAGATACGCAGTATTTT.

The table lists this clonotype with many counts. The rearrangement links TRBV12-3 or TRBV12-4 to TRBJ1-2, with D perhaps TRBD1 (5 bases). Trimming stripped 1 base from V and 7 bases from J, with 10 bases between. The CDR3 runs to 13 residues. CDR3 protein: CASSLGPGVGYTF. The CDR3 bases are TGTGCCAGCAGTTTAGGCCCGGGGGTTGGCTACACCTTC.

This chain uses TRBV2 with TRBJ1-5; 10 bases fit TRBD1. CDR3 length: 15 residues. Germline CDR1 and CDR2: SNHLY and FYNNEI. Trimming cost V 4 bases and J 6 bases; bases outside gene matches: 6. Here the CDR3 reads CASSGQGARRQPQHF. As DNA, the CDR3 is TGTGCCAGCAGTGGACAGGGGGCCAGGCGTCAGCCCCAGCATTTT.

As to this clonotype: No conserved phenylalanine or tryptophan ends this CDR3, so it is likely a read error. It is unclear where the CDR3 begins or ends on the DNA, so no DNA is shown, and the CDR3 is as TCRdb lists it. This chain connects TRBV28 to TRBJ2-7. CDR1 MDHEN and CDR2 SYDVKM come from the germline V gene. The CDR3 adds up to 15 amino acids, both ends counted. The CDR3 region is CASSPSKAYGYTFGS.

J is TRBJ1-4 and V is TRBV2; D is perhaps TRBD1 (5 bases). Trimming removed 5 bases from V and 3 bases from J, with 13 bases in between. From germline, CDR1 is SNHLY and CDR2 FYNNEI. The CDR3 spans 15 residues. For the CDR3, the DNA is TGTGCCAGCAGTTACCGGACAAGCCCTAATGAAAAACTGTTTTTT. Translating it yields CASSYRTSPNEKLFF. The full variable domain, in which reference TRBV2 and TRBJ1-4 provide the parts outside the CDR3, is EPEVTQTPSHQVTQMGQEVILRCVPISNHLYFYWYRQILGQKVEFLVSFYNNEISEKSEIFDDQFSVERPDGSNFTLKIRSTKLEDSAMYFCASSYRTSPNEKLFFGSGTQLSVL.

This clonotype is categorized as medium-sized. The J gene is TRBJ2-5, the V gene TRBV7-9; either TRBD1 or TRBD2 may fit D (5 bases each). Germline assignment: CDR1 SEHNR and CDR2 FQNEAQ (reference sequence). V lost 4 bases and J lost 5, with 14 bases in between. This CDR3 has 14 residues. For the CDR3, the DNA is TGTGCCAGCAGCTCCTGGACGGGGCCGGAGACCCAGTACTTC. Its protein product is CASSSWTGPETQYF.

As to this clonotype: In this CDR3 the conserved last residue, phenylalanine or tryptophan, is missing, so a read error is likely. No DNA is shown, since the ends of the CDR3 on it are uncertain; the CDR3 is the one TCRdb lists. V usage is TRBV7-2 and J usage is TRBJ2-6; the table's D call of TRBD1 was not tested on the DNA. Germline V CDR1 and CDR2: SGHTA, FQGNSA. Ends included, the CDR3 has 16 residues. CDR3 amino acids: CASSLAPRSGGQYFGA.

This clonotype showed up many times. The CDR3 loop is CASKNMERSGELFF. The CDR3 region has the DNA TGTGCCAGCAAAAATATGGAACGGTCCGGGGAGCTGTTTTTT. The rearrangement links TRBV27 to TRBJ2-2, with no clear D. The CDR3 runs to 14 residues. The germline gives CDR1 MNHEY, CDR2 SMNVEV (reference sequence). V was trimmed by 7 bases and J by 6 bases, leaving 15 bases between them.

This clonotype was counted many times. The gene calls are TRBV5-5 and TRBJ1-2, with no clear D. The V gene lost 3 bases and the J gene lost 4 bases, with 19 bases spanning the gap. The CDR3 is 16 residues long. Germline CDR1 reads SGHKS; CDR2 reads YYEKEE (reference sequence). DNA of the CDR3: TGTGCCAGCAGCTCGGCAATTTCGGGGTTGGTCTATGGCTACACCTTC. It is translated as CASSSAISGLVYGYTF.

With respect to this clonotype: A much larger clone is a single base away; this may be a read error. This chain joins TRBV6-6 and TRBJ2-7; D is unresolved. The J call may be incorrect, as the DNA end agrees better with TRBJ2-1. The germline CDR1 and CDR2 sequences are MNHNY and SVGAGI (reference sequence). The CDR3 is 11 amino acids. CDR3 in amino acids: CASSYYDEQFF. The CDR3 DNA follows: TGTGCCAGCAGTTACTACGATGAGCAGTTCTTC.

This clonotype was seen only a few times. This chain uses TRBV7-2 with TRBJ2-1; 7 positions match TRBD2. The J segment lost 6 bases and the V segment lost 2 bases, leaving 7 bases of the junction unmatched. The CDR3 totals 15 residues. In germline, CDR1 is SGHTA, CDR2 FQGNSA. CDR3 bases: TGTGCCAGCAGCTTATACCCTAGCGGAGGCAATGAGCAGTTCTTC. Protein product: CASSLYPSGGNEQFF.

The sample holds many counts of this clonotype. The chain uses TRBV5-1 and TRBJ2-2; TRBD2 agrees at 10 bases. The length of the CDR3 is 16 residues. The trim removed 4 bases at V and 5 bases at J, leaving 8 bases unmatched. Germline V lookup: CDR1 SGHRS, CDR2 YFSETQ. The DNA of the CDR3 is TGCGCCAGCAGCCTAAATAGCGGGAGGTTAACCGGGGAGCTGTTTTTT. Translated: CASSLNSGRLTGELFF. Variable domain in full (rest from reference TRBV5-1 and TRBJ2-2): KAGVTQTPRYLIKTRGQQVTLSCSPISGHRSVSWYQQTPGQGLQFLFEYFSETQRNKGNFPGRFSGRQFSNSRSEMNVSTLELGDSALYLCASSLNSGRLTGELFFGEGSRLTVL.

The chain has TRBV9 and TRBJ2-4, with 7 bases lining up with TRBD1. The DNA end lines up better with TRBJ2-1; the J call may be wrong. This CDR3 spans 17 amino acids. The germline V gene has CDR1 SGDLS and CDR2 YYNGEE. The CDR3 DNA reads TGTGCCAGCAGCGTAGTTTTTGTGGGACAGACCTACAATGAGCAGTTCTTC. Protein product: CASSVVFVGQTYNEQFF.

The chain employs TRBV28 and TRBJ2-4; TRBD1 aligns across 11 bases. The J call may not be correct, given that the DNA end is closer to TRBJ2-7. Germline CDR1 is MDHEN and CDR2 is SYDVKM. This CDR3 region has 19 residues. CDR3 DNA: TGTGCCAGCAGTTCCACTTTCAAAGACGGGACAGGGGGTGGCGACGAGCAGTACTTC. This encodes CASSSTFKDGTGGGDEQYF.

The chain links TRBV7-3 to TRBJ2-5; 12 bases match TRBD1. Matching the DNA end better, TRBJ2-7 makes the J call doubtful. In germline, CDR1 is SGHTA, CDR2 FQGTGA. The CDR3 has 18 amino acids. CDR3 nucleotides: TGTGCCAGCAGCTCCCGGGACAGGGGGCGCCCCGAGCCCTACGAGCAGTACTTC. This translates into CASSSRDRGRPEPYEQYF.

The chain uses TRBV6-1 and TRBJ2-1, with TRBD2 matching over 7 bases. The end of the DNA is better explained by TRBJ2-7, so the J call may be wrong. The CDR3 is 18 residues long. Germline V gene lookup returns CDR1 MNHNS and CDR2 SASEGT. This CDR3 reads CASSDAGVSYPLWKEQYF. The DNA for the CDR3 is TGTGCCAGCAGTGATGCGGGAGTCTCTTATCCCCTGTGGAAAGAGCAGTACTTC.

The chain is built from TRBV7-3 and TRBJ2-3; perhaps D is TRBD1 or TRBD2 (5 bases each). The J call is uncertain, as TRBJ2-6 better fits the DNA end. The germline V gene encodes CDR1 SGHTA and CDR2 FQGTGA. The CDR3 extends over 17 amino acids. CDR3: CASSPRDGHSGANVLTF. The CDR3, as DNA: TGTGCCAGCAGCCCTCGGGACGGCCACTCTGGGGCCAACGTCCTGACTTTC.

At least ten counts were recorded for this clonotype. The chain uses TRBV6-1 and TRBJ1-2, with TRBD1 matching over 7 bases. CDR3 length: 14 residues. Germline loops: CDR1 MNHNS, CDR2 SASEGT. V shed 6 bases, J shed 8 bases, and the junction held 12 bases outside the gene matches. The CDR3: CASSSQGGGGGYTF. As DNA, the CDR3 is TGTGCCAGCAGCTCGCAGGGAGGGGGCGGAGGCTACACCTTC.

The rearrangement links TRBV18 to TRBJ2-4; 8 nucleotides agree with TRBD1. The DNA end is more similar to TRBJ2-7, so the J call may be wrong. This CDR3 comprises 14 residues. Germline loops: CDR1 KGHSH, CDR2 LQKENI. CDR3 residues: CASSQTGASYEQYF. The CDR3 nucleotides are TGTGCCAGCTCACAGACAGGGGCCTCCTACGAGCAGTACTTC.

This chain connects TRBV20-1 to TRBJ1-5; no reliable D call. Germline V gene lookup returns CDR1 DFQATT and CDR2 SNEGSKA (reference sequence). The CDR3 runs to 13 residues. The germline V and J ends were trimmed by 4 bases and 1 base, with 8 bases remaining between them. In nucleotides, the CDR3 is TGCAGTGCTAAAACGAGGAGCAATCAGCCCCAGCATTTT. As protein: CSAKTRSNQPQHF.

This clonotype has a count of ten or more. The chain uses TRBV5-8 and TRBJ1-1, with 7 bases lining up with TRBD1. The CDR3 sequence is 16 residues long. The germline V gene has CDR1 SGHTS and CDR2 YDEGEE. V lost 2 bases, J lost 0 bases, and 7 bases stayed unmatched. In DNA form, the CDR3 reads TGTGCCAGCAGCTTATCGACAGGGCGGATGAACACTGAAGCTTTCTTT. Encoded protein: CASSLSTGRMNTEAFF.